The 26 T cell receptor beta chains given below trace back to one sample, sequenced in a study of blood T cell repertoires in COVID-19. The method was immunoSEQ multiplex PCR; TCRdb's version includes in-frame clones alone and lacks a portion of them. The sample has tens of thousands of clones, roughly four fifths seen once; the top ten hold 20% to 25%. The sequencing input was peripheral blood. Receptor source: a man aged 70 or older with acute or convalescent COVID-19.

The chain combines TRBV18 with TRBJ1-1; the match to TRBD1 covers 8 bases. The V and J ends lost 4 bases and 4 bases, in that order; junction bases with no gene match: 2. The V gene's germline CDR1 is KGHSH and CDR2 LQKENI. The CDR3 is 13 residues long. This chain's CDR3 is CASSLTGGTEAFF. DNA for the CDR3: TGTGCCAGCTCACTAACAGGGGGCACTGAAGCTTTCTTT.

This clone showed up just once. Other DNA sequences within the sample encode an identical CDR3. V is TRBV11-2 and J is TRBJ2-3; 7 bases agree with TRBD1. The CDR3 extends over 15 amino acids. Germline CDR1 and CDR2: SGHAT and FQNNGV. The V and J ends lost 5 bases and 5 bases, in that order; junction bases with no gene match: 10. In DNA form, the CDR3 reads TGTGCCAGCAGCGCACCAGGGGGACCCAGAGATACGCAGTATTTT. Protein sequence: CASSAPGGPRDTQYF.

The V gene is TRBV25-1, the J gene TRBJ1-5, with unresolved D. The CDR3 spans 14 residues. V lost 2 bases to trimming and J lost 6 bases, with 11 bases between them. CDR1 and CDR2 (germline): MGHDK, SYGVNS. Here the CDR3 DNA reads TGTGCCAGCAGTGAAATCGGGTATGGTCAGCCCCAGCATTTT. This encodes CASSEIGYGQPQHF.

The genes are TRBV7-9 and TRBJ2-1; TRBD1 might be the D (6 bases). The CDR3 loop spans 15 amino acids. Trimming took 5 bases from V and 0 from J, leaving 11 bases between them. From germline, CDR1 is SEHNR and CDR2 FQNEAQ (reference sequence). The CDR3 DNA reads as TGTGCCAGCAGCAACCCGACAGGCTCCTACAATGAGCAGTTCTTC. It codes for CASSNPTGSYNEQFF.

V usage is TRBV28 and J usage is TRBJ1-2; tentative D call: TRBD1 (6 bases). V lost 7 bases and J 4 bases, leaving 13 bases between the germline ends. Germline-derived CDR1 and CDR2 are MDHEN and SYDVKM. CDR3 length: 13 amino acids. CDR3 DNA: TGTGCCAGCACCCTGGACAGACTCTATGGCTACACCTTC. Its translation is CASTLDRLYGYTF.

In this sample, this clone turned up once. The chain carries TRBV11-2 and TRBJ1-4; D is perhaps TRBD1 (6 bases). V was clipped by 5 bases and J by 4 bases, with 14 bases between them. Germline CDR1 is SGHAT and CDR2 is FQNNGV. The CDR3 has 15 residues. The CDR3 sequence: CASSISTGRNEKLFF. The CDR3 bases are TGTGCCAGCAGCATATCGACAGGCCGTAATGAAAAACTGTTTTTT.

This clone was seen just once. The genes are TRBV6-5 and TRBJ1-1, with a possible D match to TRBD1 (6 bases). In germline, CDR1 is MNHEY, CDR2 SVGAGI. Trimming cost V 5 bases and J 2 bases, with 15 bases left between them. The CDR3 length is 15 residues. CDR3 protein: CASSRTGTLNTEAFF. CDR3 DNA: TGTGCCAGCAGTCGCACCGGGACACTCAACACTGAAGCTTTCTTT.

This rearrangement joins TRBV19 to TRBJ2-7; 10 bases agree with TRBD2. J gave up 4 bases and V 5 bases, and 5 bases lay outside the gene matches. In germline, CDR1 is LNHDA, CDR2 SQIVND (reference sequence). This CDR3 has 14 amino acids. This chain's CDR3 is CASSAASGSYEQYF. Written as DNA, the CDR3 is TGTGCCAGTAGTGCCGCTAGCGGGAGTTACGAGCAGTACTTC.

This clone appeared a few times. V is TRBV21-1 and J is TRBJ2-2; the table assigns TRBD2, which was not confirmed against the DNA. TRBV21-1 has pseudogene status. The CDR3 is made up of 18 amino acids. The CDR3 reads CASSKVWERGEGTGELFF. The CDR3 DNA reads TGTGCCAGCAGCAAAGTGTGGGAGCGGGGGGAGGGTACCGGGGAGCTGTTTTTT.

The chain combines TRBV27 with TRBJ2-3; D might be TRBD2 (6 bases). Trimming removed 0 bases at V and 2 bases at J, with 12 bases between. CDR1 is MNHEY, CDR2 SMNVEV, per germline (reference sequence). This CDR3 region has 16 residues. The CDR3 DNA is TGTGCCAGCAGTTTATCGGGGGGACTCTTCACAGATACGCAGTATTTT. Translated, it gives CASSLSGGLFTDTQYF.

A single count supports this clone. The V gene is TRBV7-2, the J gene TRBJ1-2, with D tentatively TRBD1 (5 bases). The CDR3 is 13 residues long. With 0 bases removed from V and 4 bases from J, the gap between germline ends came to 6 bases. CDR1 and CDR2 (germline): SGHTA, FQGNSA. The CDR3 here is CASSLAGGYGYTF. The CDR3 coding sequence is TGTGCCAGCAGCTTAGCCGGGGGCTATGGCTACACCTTC.

J is TRBJ1-2 and V is TRBV24-1; 8 bases are shared with TRBD1. Germline CDR1 is KGHDR and CDR2 is SFDVKD. There are 14 residues in the CDR3. Trimming cost V 1 base and J 6 bases; bases outside gene matches: 3. CDR3 bases: TGTGCCACCAGTGATTTCAACAGGGGGAATGGCTACACCTTC. It is translated as CATSDFNRGNGYTF.

This chain links TRBV6-6 with TRBJ1-1, with TRBD1 identical over 8 bases. Germline CDR1 is MNHNY and CDR2 is SVGAGI (reference sequence). Trimming cost V 6 bases and J 0 bases; bases outside gene matches: 3. The CDR3 has 14 residues. The CDR3 bases are TGTGCCAGCAGAGGACAGGGCATGAACACTGAAGCTTTCTTT. It translates to CASRGQGMNTEAFF.

This chain joins TRBV27 and TRBJ2-7; a weak D match, TRBD1 (6 bases). CDR1 is MNHEY, CDR2 SMNVEV, per germline (reference sequence). The CDR3 runs to 14 residues. Trimming removed 6 bases from V and 3 bases from J, with 15 bases in between. As DNA, the CDR3 is TGTGCCAGCAGGGCGACAGGCGGAGGCTACGAGCAGTACTTC. It translates to CASRATGGGYEQYF.

The chain employs TRBV19 and TRBJ1-2, with 8 nucleotides matching TRBD1. The CDR3 runs 16 residues. V dropped 5 bases and J dropped 4; count of bases not matched to a gene: 12. CDR1 is LNHDA, CDR2 SQIVND, per germline (reference sequence). The CDR3 nucleotides are TGTGCCAGTAGTCTTCCTCTGGGACAGGCGGGCTATGGCTACACCTTC. Translation gives CASSLPLGQAGYGYTF.

The chain has TRBV7-2 and TRBJ1-2, with 8 bases identical to TRBD1. This CDR3 contains 15 residues. V trimming: 5 bases; J trimming: 6 bases; junction bases outside the gene matches: 11. The germline gives CDR1 SGHTA, CDR2 FQGNSA. The CDR3 region has the DNA TGTGCCAGCAGCCCCAGGGGGCGAGGGAAGGATGGCTACACCTTC. Amino acids: CASSPRGRGKDGYTF.

In DNA, the CDR3 is TGTGCCAGCAGCAGCAGACAGCCTTCCTACGAGCAGTACTTC. Translated: CASSSRQPSYEQYF. The chain couples TRBV21-1 to TRBJ2-7; the table's D call TRBD1 went unverified against the DNA. TRBV21-1 represents a pseudogene. The CDR3 consists of 14 residues.

This clone appeared once. The CDR3 sequence: CAAGTSGSTDTQYF. The DNA for the CDR3 is TGTGCCGCGGGGACTAGCGGGAGCACAGATACGCAGTATTTT. The chain recombines TRBV19 with TRBJ2-3; 12 bases are a match to TRBD2. Germline CDR1 LNHDA, CDR2 SQIVND (reference sequence). The CDR3 consists of 14 residues. After removal of 11 bases from V and 0 bases from J, the junction contained 3 bases not matched to a gene.

The chain links TRBV6-5 to TRBJ2-1; tentatively, D is TRBD1 (5 bases). This CDR3 has 16 residues. Germline CDR1 is MNHEY and CDR2 is SVGAGI. Trimming cost V 2 bases and J 7 bases, with 18 bases left between them. CDR3 sequence: CASSYVGLGRVNEQFF. The CDR3 DNA reads as TGTGCCAGCAGTTACGTGGGGCTGGGCAGGGTAAATGAGCAGTTCTTC.

The V gene is TRBV29-1, the J gene TRBJ2-5; TRBD2 aligns across 11 bases. The junction had 12 bases not matched to a gene; V was cut back by 4 bases and J by 5 bases. This CDR3 is built from 16 residues. CDR1 is SQVTM, CDR2 ANQGSEA, per germline. In DNA, the CDR3 is TGCAGCGTTGCTGGGATTGGGACTAGCGGATCGGAGACCCAGTACTTC. It yields the protein CSVAGIGTSGSETQYF.

The V call is TRBV19, the J call TRBJ1-5, with D unresolved. Germline V lookup: CDR1 LNHDA, CDR2 SQIVND (reference sequence). CDR3 size: 14 residues. Trimming took off 3 bases at V and 1 base at J, with 7 bases between the two ends. CDR3 residues: CASSILDSNQPQHF. The CDR3 DNA follows: TGTGCCAGTAGTATCCTAGACAGCAATCAGCCCCAGCATTTT.

The chain joins TRBV5-1 to TRBJ2-3; 7 nucleotides match TRBD2. Unmatched junction bases numbered 6, after V lost 4 bases and J lost 4 bases. The CDR3 spans 14 residues. Per the germline V gene, CDR1 is SGHRS and CDR2 is YFSETQ. The CDR3 spells CASSLGGSADTQYF. As DNA, the CDR3 is TGCGCCAGCAGCCTGGGCGGGAGTGCAGATACGCAGTATTTT.

The genes are TRBV21-1 and TRBJ2-3; TRBD2 is the table's D call, not checked against the DNA. TRBV21-1 is a pseudogene. The CDR3 runs 17 residues. The CDR3 bases are TGTGCCAGCCCGCCCCCTTCACCGGGACTAACCACAGATACGCAGTATTTT. It codes for CASPPPSPGLTTDTQYF.

This sequence joins TRBV5-1 and TRBJ2-7; 10 bases align to TRBD1. The J segment lost 6 bases and the V segment lost 4 bases, leaving 7 bases of the junction unmatched. The CDR3 is 14 residues long. Per the germline V gene, CDR1 is SGHRS and CDR2 is YFSETQ. CDR3 sequence: CASSPGTGVTEQYF. For the CDR3, the DNA is TGCGCCAGCAGCCCCGGGACAGGGGTTACCGAGCAGTACTTC.

This clone was seen just once. The chain employs TRBV15 and TRBJ1-5; D may be TRBD1 (5 bases). Germline V gene sequence: CDR1 LNHNV, CDR2 YYDKDF (reference sequence). V was clipped by 0 bases and J by 7 bases, with 19 bases between them. The CDR3 contains 17 residues. The CDR3 here is CATSRDSGYVGRQPQHF. The CDR3 DNA is TGTGCCACCAGCAGAGATTCCGGGTACGTGGGGCGGCAGCCCCAGCATTTT.

CDR3 loop: CASSPGGDGNTIYF. CDR3 DNA sequence: TGTGCCAGCAGCCCAGGGGGCGATGGAAACACCATATATTTT. The V gene is TRBV7-9, the J gene TRBJ1-3, with 8 bases that match TRBD1. The V segment lost 5 bases and the J segment 3 bases; nucleotides outside the gene matches: 3. This CDR3 contains 14 residues. Germline lookup yields CDR1 SEHNR and CDR2 FQNEAQ (reference sequence).